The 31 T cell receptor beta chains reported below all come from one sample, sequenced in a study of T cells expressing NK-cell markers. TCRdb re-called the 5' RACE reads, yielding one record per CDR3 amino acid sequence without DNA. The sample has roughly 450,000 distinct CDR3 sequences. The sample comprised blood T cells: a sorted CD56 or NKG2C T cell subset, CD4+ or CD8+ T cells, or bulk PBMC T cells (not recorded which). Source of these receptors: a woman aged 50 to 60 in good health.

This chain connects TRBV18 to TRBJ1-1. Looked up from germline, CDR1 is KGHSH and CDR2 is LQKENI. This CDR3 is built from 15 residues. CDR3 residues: CASSPTGIMNTEAFF.

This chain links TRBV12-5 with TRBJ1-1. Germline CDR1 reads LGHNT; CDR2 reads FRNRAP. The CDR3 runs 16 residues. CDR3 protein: CASGLTPTDMNTEAFF.

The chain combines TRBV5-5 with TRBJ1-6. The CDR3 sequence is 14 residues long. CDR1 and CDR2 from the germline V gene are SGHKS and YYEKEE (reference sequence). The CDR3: CASSTLTQNSPLHF. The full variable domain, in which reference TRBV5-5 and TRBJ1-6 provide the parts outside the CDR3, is DAGVTQSPTHLIKTRGQQVTLRCSPISGHKSVSWYQQVLGQGPQFIFQYYEKEERGRGNFPDRFSARQFPNYSSELNVNALLLGDSALYLCASSTLTQNSPLHFGNGTRLTVT.

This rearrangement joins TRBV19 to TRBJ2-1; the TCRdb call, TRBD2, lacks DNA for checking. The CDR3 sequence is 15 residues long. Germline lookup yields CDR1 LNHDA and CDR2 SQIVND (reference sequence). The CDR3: CASSTPGLGVHEQFF.

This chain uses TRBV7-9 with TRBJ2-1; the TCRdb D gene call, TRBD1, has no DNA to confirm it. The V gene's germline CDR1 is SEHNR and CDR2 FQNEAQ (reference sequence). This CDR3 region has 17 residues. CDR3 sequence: CASSPPFSGSSYNEQFF.

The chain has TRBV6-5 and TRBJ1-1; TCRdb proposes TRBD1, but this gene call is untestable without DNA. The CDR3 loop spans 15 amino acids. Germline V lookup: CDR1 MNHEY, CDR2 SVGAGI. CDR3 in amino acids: CASSRTGQLNTEAFF.

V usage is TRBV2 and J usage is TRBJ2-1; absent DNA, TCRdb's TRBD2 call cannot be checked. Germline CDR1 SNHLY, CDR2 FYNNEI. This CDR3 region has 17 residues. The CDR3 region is CASSVQAGGSSYNEQFF.

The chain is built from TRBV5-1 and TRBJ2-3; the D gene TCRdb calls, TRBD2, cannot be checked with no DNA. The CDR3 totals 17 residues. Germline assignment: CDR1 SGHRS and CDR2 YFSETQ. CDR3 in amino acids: CASSSVSGRASTDTQYF.

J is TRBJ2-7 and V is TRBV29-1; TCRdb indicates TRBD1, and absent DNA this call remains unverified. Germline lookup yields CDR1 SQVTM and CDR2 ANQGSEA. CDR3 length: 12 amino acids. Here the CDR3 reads CSVDGAGVEQYF.

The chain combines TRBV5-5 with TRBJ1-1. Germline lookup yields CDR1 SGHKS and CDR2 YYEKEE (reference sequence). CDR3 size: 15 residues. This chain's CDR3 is CASSPLTGKNTEAFF.

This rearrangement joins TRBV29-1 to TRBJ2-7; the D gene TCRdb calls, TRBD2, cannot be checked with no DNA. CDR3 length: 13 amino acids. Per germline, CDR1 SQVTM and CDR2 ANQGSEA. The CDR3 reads CSVALGPFSEQYF.

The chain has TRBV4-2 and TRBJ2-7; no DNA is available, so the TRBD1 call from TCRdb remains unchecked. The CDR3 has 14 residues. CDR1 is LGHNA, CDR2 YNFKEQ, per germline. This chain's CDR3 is CASSQEPGGFEQYF.

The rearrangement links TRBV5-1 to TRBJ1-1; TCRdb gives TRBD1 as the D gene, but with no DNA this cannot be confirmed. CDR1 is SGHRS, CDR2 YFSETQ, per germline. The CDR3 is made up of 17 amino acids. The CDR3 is CASSLAKGAISNTEAFF.

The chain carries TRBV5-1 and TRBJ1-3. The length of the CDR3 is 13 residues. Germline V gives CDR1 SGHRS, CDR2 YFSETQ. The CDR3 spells CASSSQPGNTIYF.

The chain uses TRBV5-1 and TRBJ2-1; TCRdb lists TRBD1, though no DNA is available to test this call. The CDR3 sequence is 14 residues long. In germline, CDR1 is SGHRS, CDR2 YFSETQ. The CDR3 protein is CASSFKGAGNEQFF.

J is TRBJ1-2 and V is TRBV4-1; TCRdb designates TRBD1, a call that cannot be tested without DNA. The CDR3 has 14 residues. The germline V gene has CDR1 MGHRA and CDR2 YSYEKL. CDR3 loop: CASSQGGVDYGYTF.

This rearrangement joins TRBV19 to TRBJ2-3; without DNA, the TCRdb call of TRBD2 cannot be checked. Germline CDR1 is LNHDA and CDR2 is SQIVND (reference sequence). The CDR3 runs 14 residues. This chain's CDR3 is CATSGTRGADTQYF.

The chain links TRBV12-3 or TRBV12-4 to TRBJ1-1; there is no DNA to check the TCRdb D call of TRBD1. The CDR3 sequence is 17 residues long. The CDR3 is CASSPFPGRASDAEAFF.

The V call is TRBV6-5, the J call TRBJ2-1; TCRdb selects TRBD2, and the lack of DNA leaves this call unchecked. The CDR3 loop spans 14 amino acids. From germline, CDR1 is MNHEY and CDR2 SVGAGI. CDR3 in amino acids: CASRPGLPRNEQFF.

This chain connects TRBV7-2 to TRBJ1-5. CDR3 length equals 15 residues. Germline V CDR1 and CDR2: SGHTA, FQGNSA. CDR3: CASSSDGGVYQPQHF.

The CDR3 here is CASSPRQINYEQYF. The chain is built from TRBV18 and TRBJ2-7. This CDR3 is 14 amino acids long. Looked up from germline, CDR1 is KGHSH and CDR2 is LQKENI. Full variable domain (rest looked up from reference TRBV18 and TRBJ2-7): NAGVMQNPRHLVRRRGQEARLRCSPMKGHSHVYWYRQLPEEGLKFMVYLQKENIIDESGMPKERFSAEFPKEGPSILRIQQVVRGDSAAYFCASSPRQINYEQYFGPGTRLTVT.

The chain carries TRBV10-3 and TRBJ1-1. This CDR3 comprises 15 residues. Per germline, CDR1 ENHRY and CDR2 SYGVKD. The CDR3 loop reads CAISESIAMSTEAFF.

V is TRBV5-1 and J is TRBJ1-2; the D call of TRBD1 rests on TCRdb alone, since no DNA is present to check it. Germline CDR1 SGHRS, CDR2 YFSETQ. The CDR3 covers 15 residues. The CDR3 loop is CASSPTTVKGYGYTF.

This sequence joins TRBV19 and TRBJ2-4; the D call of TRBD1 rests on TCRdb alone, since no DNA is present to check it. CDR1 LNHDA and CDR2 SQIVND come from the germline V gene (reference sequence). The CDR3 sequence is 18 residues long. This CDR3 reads CASTSGQGLLLSKNIQYF.

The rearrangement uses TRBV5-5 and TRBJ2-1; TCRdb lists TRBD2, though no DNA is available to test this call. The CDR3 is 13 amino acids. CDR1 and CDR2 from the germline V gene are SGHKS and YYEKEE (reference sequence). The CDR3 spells CASSIGLGYEQFF.

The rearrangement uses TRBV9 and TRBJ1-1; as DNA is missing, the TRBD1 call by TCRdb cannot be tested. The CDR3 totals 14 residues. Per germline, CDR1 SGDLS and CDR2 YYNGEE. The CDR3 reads CASSVDGGAGEAFF.

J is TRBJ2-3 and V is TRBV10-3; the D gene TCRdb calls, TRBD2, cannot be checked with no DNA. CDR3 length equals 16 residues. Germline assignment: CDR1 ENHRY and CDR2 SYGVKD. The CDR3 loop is CAISGLGRLLTDTQYF.

The CDR3: CSVSASSYNEQFF. The chain uses TRBV29-1 and TRBJ2-1. Germline V gene data show CDR1 as SQVTM and CDR2 as ANQGSEA. The CDR3 sequence is 13 residues long.

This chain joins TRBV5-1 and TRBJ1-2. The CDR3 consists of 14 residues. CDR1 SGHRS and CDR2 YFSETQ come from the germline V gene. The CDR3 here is CASSGSGGNYGYTF.

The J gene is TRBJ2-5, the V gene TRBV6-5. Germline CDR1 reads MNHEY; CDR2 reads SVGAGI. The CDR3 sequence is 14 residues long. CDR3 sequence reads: CASSYIHIQETQYF.

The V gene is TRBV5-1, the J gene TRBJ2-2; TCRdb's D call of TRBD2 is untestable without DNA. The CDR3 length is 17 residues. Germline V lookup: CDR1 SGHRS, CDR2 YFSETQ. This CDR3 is CASSFRLAGANTGELFF.